This section outlines one T cell receptor beta chain sequence together with its context. Its antigen remains unknown. One heparinised draw of blood, averaging about 120 mL, came from each donor. It was via CD45RO/CCR7/CD25/CD127/CD95/CD27 that CD4+ naive, central memory, regulatory and stem cell-like memory cells were sorted. This record belongs to a study of beta chain features in type 1 diabetes. Expressed TCRB transcripts were sequenced because the entire RNA isolate underwent reverse transcription. This table comes from immunoSEQ multiplex PCR, and its TCRdb copy is limited to in-frame clones, with some not included. The sample lists about 240,000 clones; 25% to 30% were seen once. Overall study findings and caveats: VDJ junctions in type 1 diabetes patients carried more deletions and fewer insertions.

Trimming took 6 bases from V and 5 from J, leaving 17 bases between them. The CDR3 spans 15 residues. Germline V gene lookup returns CDR1 SGHTA and CDR2 FQGNSA. The source is a young man in good health. V and J are TRBV7-2 and TRBJ2-4, with D maybe TRBD1 (6 bases). The sample was central memory CD4+ T cells from blood. CDR3 DNA: TGTGCCAGCAGACCCCCAGGGGCCCTGCAAAACATTCAGTACTTC. Protein: CASRPPGALQNIQYF. Full variable domain (missing parts from reference TRBV7-2 and TRBJ2-4): GAGVSQSPSNKVTEKGKDVELRCDPISGHTALYWYRQSLGQGLEFLIYFQGNSAPDKSGLPSDRFSAERTGGSVSTLTIQRTQQEDSAVYLCASRPPGALQNIQYFGAGTRLSVL.